The 32 T cell receptor beta chains presented below share a single source sample, sequenced in a study of T cell changes during pregnancy in multiple sclerosis. Here immunoSEQ multiplex PCR was the method, and the copy in TCRdb shows in-frame clones only, minus some. The table has 70,000 to 90,000 clones, roughly nine tenths seen once; the top ten hold about 3.8%. This sample comprised PBMCs, obtained in the first trimester of pregnancy. The receptor source for this set is a female donor in good health, serving as a control in a pregnancy study. Some clones in this sample may be carry-over from other donors' samples.

The chain has TRBV25-1 and TRBJ1-1; 7 bases match TRBD1. CDR3 length: 16 amino acids. Per germline, CDR1 MGHDK and CDR2 SYGVNS. Trimming removed 5 bases from V and 0 bases from J; junction bases left unmatched: 9. The CDR3 loop is CASSLSGGSMNTEAFF. CDR3 DNA: TGTGCCAGCAGTTTGTCAGGGGGGTCGATGAACACTGAAGCTTTCTTT.

The rearrangement links TRBV9 to TRBJ2-5, with D tentatively TRBD1 (5 bases). The better agreement between TRBJ2-7 and the DNA end casts doubt on the J call. Per the germline V gene, CDR1 is SGDLS and CDR2 is YYNGEE. The CDR3 is 16 residues long. The CDR3 is CASSPRGGIGLYEQYF. DNA of the CDR3: TGTGCCAGCAGCCCTAGGGGTGGTATAGGTCTCTACGAGCAGTACTTC.

The J gene is TRBJ2-1, the V gene TRBV5-8; possible D gene TRBD2, 5 bases. Trimming removed 4 bases from V and 0 bases from J, with 14 bases in between. This CDR3 contains 16 residues. Germline-derived CDR1 and CDR2 are SGHTS and YDEGEE. CDR3 amino acids: CASSQEGGNSYNEQFF. CDR3 nucleotides: TGTGCCAGCAGCCAAGAGGGTGGGAACTCCTACAATGAGCAGTTCTTC.

The chain joins TRBV27 to TRBJ2-1; 9 bases map to TRBD2. V lost 1 base to trimming and J lost 1 base; unmatched junction nucleotides: 2. Germline CDR1 reads MNHEY; CDR2 reads SMNVEV (reference sequence). The CDR3 sequence is 16 residues long. The CDR3: CASSLLAGASYNEQFF. The CDR3 DNA sequence: TGTGCCAGCAGTTTATTAGCGGGAGCTTCCTACAATGAGCAGTTCTTC.

This chain joins TRBV30 and TRBJ1-2, with D maybe TRBD1 (6 bases). Trimming left V 4 bases short and J 8 bases short, with 14 bases between. Germline assignment: CDR1 GTSNPN and CDR2 SVGIG (reference sequence). The CDR3 contains 12 residues. In DNA, the CDR3 is TGTGCCTGGACACGCGACAGGCGAGGCTACACCTTC. It translates to CAWTRDRRGYTF.

The J gene is TRBJ1-3, the V gene TRBV5-1; D not certain. CDR3 length: 17 amino acids. The V and J ends lost 5 bases and 4 bases respectively, with 22 bases between them. Germline values: CDR1 SGHRS, CDR2 YFSETQ. In DNA, the CDR3 is TGCGCCAGCAGTTCCTACCGTGGAGGGAGTTCCGGAAACACCATATATTTT. Encoded protein: CASSSYRGGSSGNTIYF.

V is TRBV9 and J is TRBJ2-2; D unresolved. The CDR3 contains 13 residues. Trimming took off 0 bases at V and 5 bases at J, with 5 bases between the two ends. Germline lookup yields CDR1 SGDLS and CDR2 YYNGEE. CDR3 protein: CASSVVVTGELFF. The CDR3 DNA reads as TGTGCCAGCAGCGTAGTTGTAACCGGGGAGCTGTTTTTT.

This clone is a singleton in its sample. The genes are TRBV28 and TRBJ2-3; 9 nucleotides match TRBD1. The V and J ends lost 3 bases and 6 bases, in that order; junction bases with no gene match: 4. There are 14 residues in the CDR3. CDR1 is MDHEN and CDR2 is SYDVKM in the germline V gene. In DNA, the CDR3 is TGTGCCAGCAGTTTTGGGACAGGGATCGATACGCAGTATTTT. Encoded protein: CASSFGTGIDTQYF. Combining the CDR3 with reference TRBV28 and TRBJ2-3 gives the whole variable domain DVKVTQSSRYLVKRTGEKVFLECVQDMDHENMFWYRQDPGLGLRLIYFSYDVKMKEKGDIPEGYSVSREKKERFSLILESASTNQTSMYLCASSFGTGIDTQYFGPGTRLTVL.

The chain has TRBV6-1 and TRBJ1-1; tentative D call: TRBD1 (5 bases). The V end was cut by 5 bases, the J end by 12 bases, with 13 bases between. This CDR3 comprises 11 residues. Germline-derived CDR1 and CDR2 are MNHNS and SASEGT. CDR3 sequence reads: CASSYVGLSFF. The CDR3 nucleotides read TGTGCCAGCAGTTACGTGGGGCTGTCTTTCTTT.

The chain uses TRBV5-4 and TRBJ2-7, with 10 bases that match TRBD1. Per the germline V gene, CDR1 is SGHNT and CDR2 is YYREEE (reference sequence). The junction had 6 bases not matched to a gene; V was cut back by 5 bases and J by 4 bases. The CDR3 has 14 residues. DNA of the CDR3: TGTGCCAGCAGTACCGGGACAGGGGTGTACGAGCAGTACTTC. This gives the protein CASSTGTGVYEQYF.

The V call is TRBV11-2, the J call TRBJ2-6; D gene unclear. The germline CDR1 and CDR2 sequences are SGHAT and FQNNGV. The CDR3 length is 15 residues. V lost 2 bases and J lost 0, with 5 bases in between. For the CDR3, the DNA is TGTGCCAGCAGCTTACCAGGCTCTGGGGCCAACGTCCTGACTTTC. It codes for CASSLPGSGANVLTF.

Only one count was recorded for this clone. The V gene is TRBV4-1, the J gene TRBJ2-2; maybe TRBD1 (5 bases). CDR3 size: 17 residues. Per germline, CDR1 MGHRA and CDR2 YSYEKL. Trimming took off 2 bases at V and 0 bases at J, with 13 bases between the two ends. CDR3 sequence reads: CASSQLKGFANTGELFF. In DNA form, the CDR3 reads TGCGCCAGCAGCCAATTAAAGGGGTTCGCGAACACCGGGGAGCTGTTTTTT.

This clone is a singleton in its sample. The V and J genes are TRBV5-1 and TRBJ1-1, with 7 bases identical to TRBD1. The CDR3 is 15 residues long. V lost 6 bases to trimming and J lost 2 bases; unmatched junction nucleotides: 10. The germline gives CDR1 SGHRS, CDR2 YFSETQ. The CDR3 nucleotides are TGCGCCAGCACCGAGCGGACAGGAACAAACACTGAAGCTTTCTTT. Residues: CASTERTGTNTEAFF. Supplemented by reference TRBV5-1 and TRBJ1-1, the full variable domain reads KAGVTQTPRYLIKTRGQQVTLSCSPISGHRSVSWYQQTPGQGLQFLFEYFSETQRNKGNFPGRFSGRQFSNSRSEMNVSTLELGDSALYLCASTERTGTNTEAFFGQGTRLTVV.

The chain carries TRBV29-1 and TRBJ1-5; a weak D match, TRBD1 (5 bases). The CDR3 runs 13 residues. CDR1 is SQVTM, CDR2 ANQGSEA, per germline. Trimming removed 7 bases at V and 3 bases at J, with 13 bases between. Here the CDR3 DNA reads TGCAGCGCCGGGGAGGGGTCCAATCAGCCCCAGCATTTT. Amino acids: CSAGEGSNQPQHF.

This sequence joins TRBV6-6 and TRBJ1-4, with D possibly being TRBD1 (5 bases). The CDR3 totals 15 residues. The V gene lost 2 bases and the J gene lost 4 bases, with 11 bases spanning the gap. Germline CDR1 is MNHNY and CDR2 is SVGAGI (reference sequence). CDR3 bases: TGTGCCAGCAGTTACGGCCAGGGCCTTAATGAAAAACTGTTTTTT. Its translation is CASSYGQGLNEKLFF.

The CDR3 sequence is CASSQPPGTQYF. In DNA form, the CDR3 reads TGTGCCAGCAGTCAACCTCCGGGGACCCAGTACTTC. This rearrangement joins TRBV27 to TRBJ2-5, with D unresolved. Per the germline V gene, CDR1 is MNHEY and CDR2 is SMNVEV (reference sequence). Trimming took off 5 bases at V and 7 bases at J, with 11 bases between the two ends. CDR3 length: 12 amino acids.

The rearrangement uses TRBV29-1 and TRBJ1-1; D unresolved. The V end lost 3 bases, the J end lost 7 bases, and 6 bases lay between the germline ends. Germline-derived CDR1 and CDR2 are SQVTM and ANQGSEA. The length of the CDR3 is 10 residues. The CDR3 DNA reads TGCAGCGTTGATCAGAATGAAGCTTTCTTT. Its translation: CSVDQNEAFF.

The chain combines TRBV27 with TRBJ2-1; 11 bases map to TRBD2. V lost 4 bases, J lost 4 bases, and 9 bases stayed unmatched. Germline-derived CDR1 and CDR2 are MNHEY and SMNVEV (reference sequence). The CDR3 runs 17 residues. The CDR3: CASSSPRTSGSYNEQFF. The CDR3 region has the DNA TGTGCCAGCAGTTCACCCAGGACTAGCGGGTCATACAATGAGCAGTTCTTC.

This clone was observed once. This chain joins TRBV6-6 and TRBJ2-1; TRBD2 matches 9 bases. The CDR3 runs to 15 residues. Per germline, CDR1 MNHNY and CDR2 SVGAGI (reference sequence). With 2 bases clipped from V and 3 bases from J, the junction kept 2 bases outside the gene matches. The CDR3: CASSYSGGRYNEQFF. CDR3 sequence (DNA): TGTGCCAGCAGTTACAGCGGGGGGCGCTACAATGAGCAGTTCTTC.

The genes are TRBV6-5 and TRBJ2-7; perhaps TRBD2 as D (5 bases). Trimming shortened V by 6 bases and J by 4 bases, and 13 bases separated the two germline ends. The CDR3 is 13 amino acids. Germline V gene sequence: CDR1 MNHEY, CDR2 SVGAGI. The CDR3 DNA sequence: TGTGCCAGCAGCCCTAGCATGGGGTACGAGCAGTACTTC. Protein: CASSPSMGYEQYF.

The chain has TRBV2 and TRBJ1-3; a weak D match, TRBD1 (6 bases). Looked up from germline, CDR1 is SNHLY and CDR2 is FYNNEI. V lost 3 bases to trimming and J lost 4 bases, with 10 bases between them. The CDR3 is made up of 14 amino acids. For the CDR3, the DNA is TGTGCCAGCAGTGACAGGGGTTTAGGAAACACCATATATTTT. Translation gives CASSDRGLGNTIYF.

The chain employs TRBV2 and TRBJ1-5; 7 nucleotides agree with TRBD1. Germline V CDR1 and CDR2: SNHLY, FYNNEI. V dropped 4 bases and J dropped 3; count of bases not matched to a gene: 6. The CDR3 is 15 amino acids. CDR3 in amino acids: CASSGKGGVNQPQHF. CDR3 coding DNA: TGTGCCAGCAGTGGCAAAGGGGGCGTCAATCAGCCCCAGCATTTT.

The chain couples TRBV6-5 to TRBJ2-7; 8 bases map to TRBD2. The CDR3 covers 15 residues. CDR1 and CDR2 (germline): MNHEY, SVGAGI. J lost 5 bases, V lost 6 bases, and 12 bases had no gene match. CDR3 amino acids: CASRFSGTRPNEQYF. For the CDR3, the DNA is TGTGCCAGCAGATTTTCCGGGACTAGGCCGAACGAGCAGTACTTC.

This clone came up a few times. The chain links TRBV6-5 to TRBJ1-6; D may be TRBD1 (5 bases). Germline loops: CDR1 MNHEY, CDR2 SVGAGI. The CDR3 contains 14 residues. Trimming pared 6 bases from V and 10 bases from J, leaving 16 bases between. This chain's CDR3 is CASRTGESRSPLHF. CDR3 nucleotide sequence: TGTGCCAGCAGAACGGGGGAGAGCAGATCACCCCTCCACTTT.

This chain connects TRBV5-4 to TRBJ2-3; TRBD1 aligns across 10 bases. J gave up 2 bases and V 4 bases, and 13 bases lay outside the gene matches. CDR3 length: 18 residues. Germline V lookup: CDR1 SGHNT, CDR2 YYREEE (reference sequence). This chain's CDR3 is CASSTGGWTGGNTDTQYF. CDR3 DNA sequence: TGTGCCAGCAGCACGGGGGGTTGGACAGGGGGTAACACAGATACGCAGTATTTT.

This chain links TRBV7-9 with TRBJ2-5; perhaps TRBD1 as D (6 bases). The V end lost 0 bases, the J end lost 5 bases, and 16 bases lay between the germline ends. Per the germline V gene, CDR1 is SEHNR and CDR2 is FQNEAQ (reference sequence). There are 16 residues in the CDR3. The CDR3 region has the DNA TGTGCCAGCAGCTTAGCGCAATCAACAGGGACGGAGACCCAGTACTTC. It is translated as CASSLAQSTGTETQYF. Drawing the rest from reference TRBV7-9 and TRBJ2-5, the complete variable domain is DTGVSQNPRHKITKRGQNVTFRCDPISEHNRLYWYRQTLGQGPEFLTYFQNEAQLEKSRLLSDRFSAERPKGSFSTLEIQRTEQGDSAMYLCASSLAQSTGTETQYFGPGTRLLVL.

The chain uses TRBV25-1 and TRBJ1-6; D unresolved. The CDR3 is 14 residues long. Germline V gives CDR1 MGHDK, CDR2 SYGVNS. The germline V and J ends were trimmed by 4 bases and 8 bases, with 12 bases remaining between them. The CDR3 region has the DNA TGTGCCAGCAGTGGAGCGACGTATTATTCACCCCTCCACTTT. As protein: CASSGATYYSPLHF.

This rearrangement joins TRBV6-5 to TRBJ2-7; the D gene is possibly TRBD2 (7 bases). The V end lost 9 bases, the J end lost 3 bases, and 18 bases lay between the germline ends. Per germline, CDR1 MNHEY and CDR2 SVGAGI. The CDR3 runs 14 residues. The CDR3 here is CASRGGGANYEQYF. CDR3 DNA sequence: TGTGCCAGTAGGGGGGGAGGGGCGAACTACGAGCAGTACTTC.

The genes are TRBV7-2 and TRBJ1-5, with D possibly being TRBD1 (6 bases). V lost 1 base and J 9 bases, leaving 13 bases between the germline ends. The germline V gene has CDR1 SGHTA and CDR2 FQGNSA. The CDR3 contains 14 residues. The CDR3 protein is CASSLEGRGAPQHF. DNA of the CDR3: TGTGCCAGCAGCTTAGAGGGCAGGGGAGCGCCCCAGCATTTT.

In its sample, this clone was seen once. V gene TRBV11-2 combines with J gene TRBJ2-2; 8 bases align to TRBD2. This CDR3 spans 16 amino acids. The V segment lost 5 bases and the J segment 5 bases; nucleotides outside the gene matches: 10. Germline V gene lookup returns CDR1 SGHAT and CDR2 FQNNGV. This CDR3 reads CASSRPGGPVTGELFF. CDR3 nucleotides: TGTGCCAGCAGCCGACCGGGGGGGCCGGTGACCGGGGAGCTGTTTTTT.

The chain recombines TRBV13 with TRBJ2-7; D perhaps matches TRBD1 (6 bases). Germline V CDR1 and CDR2: PRHDT, FYEKMQ (reference sequence). The CDR3 is 15 amino acids. The V and J ends lost 4 bases and 7 bases respectively, with 20 bases between them. The CDR3 DNA follows: TGTGCCAGCAGCTCCCCCCCCACAGGGTCTTATGAGCAGTACTTC. Protein: CASSSPPTGSYEQYF.

V is TRBV4-1 and J is TRBJ2-1; 11 bases align to TRBD2. The CDR3 spans 15 residues. Per the germline V gene, CDR1 is MGHRA and CDR2 is YSYEKL. V shed 1 base and J 6 bases; nucleotides not matched to a gene: 2. DNA for the CDR3: TGCGCCAGCAGCCAAGCTAGCGGGAGGTCCAATGAGCAGTTCTTC. This translates into CASSQASGRSNEQFF.